Below, one T cell receptor (beta chain) is given with its context. V lost 11 bases and J lost 4, with 12 bases in between. Germline V lookup: CDR1 LGHDT, CDR2 YNNKEL (reference sequence). The CDR3 is 12 residues long. The record originates from a study of T-cell reconstitution after alpha-beta-depleted transplantation in children. Molecular barcoding with unique molecular identifiers was used for the TCRbeta library. TCRdb fed the PCR reads into MiXCR, producing one record per CDR3 protein. This sample carries 150,000 to 200,000 distinct CDR3 sequences, 8.5% to 14% of them seen once, and the ten largest clones take less than 15%.

Sequenced here: PBMCs, sampled before TCRalphabeta/CD19-depleted stem cell transplant. The chain employs TRBV3-1 and TRBJ2-1, with D possibly being TRBD1 (5 bases). The clonotype comes from a boy aged 2-9 years with acute myeloid leukemia, due to receive a stem cell transplant. The CDR3 is CAFCDRYNEQFF. The CDR3 DNA reads as TGTGCCTTCTGCGACAGATACAATGAGCAGTTCTTC.